This is a list of T cell receptor beta chains from one sample in a study of T cells in Graves' hyperthyroidism and ophthalmopathy. TCRdb reprocessed the multiplex PCR reads with MiXCR, giving one entry per CDR3 protein. The table has some 620,000 distinct CDR3 sequences, around 15% seen once; the top ten hold over 3.5%. The sample taken for sequencing was blood. These receptors originate from a woman under 40 with Graves' hyperthyroidism. CDR3s include the opening cysteine and the closing phenylalanine or tryptophan. D genes are given only for firm matches. Clone size is shown for a subset of rows, as once, few, many or a class of expanded clone.

V: TRBV20-1
D: TRBD1
length: 16
size: -
J: TRBJ1-1
DNA: TGCAGTGCTAGACTAACAGGGGGTGGTGCGAACACTGAAGCTTTCTTT
CDR3: CSARLTGGGANTEAFF

V: TRBV3-2
D: -
length: 10
size: many
J: TRBJ1-2
DNA: TGTGCCAGGCGGCGGGGCGGCTACACCTTC
CDR3: CARRRGGYTF

V: TRBV2
D: -
length: 14
size: many
J: TRBJ1-1
DNA: TGTGCCAGCAGTGGGATCGGTTATAACACTGAAGCTTTCTTT
CDR3: CASSGIGYNTEAFF

V: TRBV20-1
D: -
length: 19
size: -
J: TRBJ1-1
DNA: TGCAGTGCTAGTGGGTCGTTTGGTGGGAGGGGCGGCGGGAACACTGAAGCTTTCTTT
CDR3: CSASGSFGGRGGGNTEAFF

V: TRBV19
D: -
length: 13
size: few
J: TRBJ2-1
DNA: TGTGCCAGTAGTTCTCATCTTCGGAATGAGCAGTTCTTC
CDR3: CASSSHLRNEQFF

V: TRBV7-3
D: -
length: 14
size: -
J: TRBJ2-1
DNA: TGTGCCAGCAGCTTCTCCGGGACTGACAATGAGCAGTTCTTC
CDR3: CASSFSGTDNEQFF

V: TRBV6-1
D: TRBD1
length: 14
size: many
J: TRBJ2-7
DNA: TGTGCCAGCAGAAGACAGGGCGCCAAGGACGAGCAGTACTTC
CDR3: CASRRQGAKDEQYF

V: TRBV7-3
D: -
length: 14
size: few
J: TRBJ2-3
DNA: TGTGCCAGCTCACAATTCCAGGGCGGAGATACGCAGTATTTT
CDR3: CASSQFQGGDTQYF

V: TRBV28
D: -
length: 14
size: many
J: TRBJ2-2
DNA: TGTGCCAGCACCCTCCGGGGGGCGCCCGGGGAGCTGTTTTTT
CDR3: CASTLRGAPGELFF

V: TRBV5-1
D: TRBD1
length: 16
size: few
J: TRBJ2-1
DNA: TGCGCCAGCAGCACAAAGGCCGGGACAGGTTACAATGAGCAGTTCTTC
CDR3: CASSTKAGTGYNEQFF

V: TRBV6-1
D: -
length: 18
size: many
J: TRBJ1-5
DNA: TGTGCCAGCAGAGGGGGGAGGACGGCTGAACTGGCCAATCAGCCCCAGCATTTT
CDR3: CASRGGRTAELANQPQHF

V: TRBV20-1
D: -
length: 15
size: few
J: TRBJ1-5
DNA: TGCAGTGCTAGAAGGGGGTCCGCGGATAATCAGCCCCAGCATTTT
CDR3: CSARRGSADNQPQHF

V: TRBV10-3
D: -
length: 15
size: few
J: TRBJ2-7
DNA: TGTGCCATCAGTGATGGAGGGCCTAGCTCCTACGAGCAGTACTTC
CDR3: CAISDGGPSSYEQYF

V: TRBV28
D: TRBD1
length: 16
size: many
J: TRBJ2-7
DNA: TGTGCCAGCAGTTTATGGGGACAGGGAAGCTCCTACGAGCAGTACTTC
CDR3: CASSLWGQGSSYEQYF

V: TRBV18
D: -
length: 17
size: few
J: TRBJ2-1
DNA: TGTGCCAGCTCACCGCGACGGGCAGCTAGCTCCTACAATGAGCAGTTCTTC
CDR3: CASSPRRAASSYNEQFF

V: TRBV7-2
D: TRBD1
length: 15
size: few
J: TRBJ2-3
DNA: TGTGCCAGCACCTCAGGACAGGGACGGGCAGATACGCAGTATTTT
CDR3: CASTSGQGRADTQYF

V: TRBV20-1
D: -
length: 13
size: -
J: TRBJ1-1
DNA: TGCAGTGCTAGTCCAGATGGGGACACTGAAGCTTTCTTT
CDR3: CSASPDGDTEAFF

V: TRBV29-1
D: -
length: 14
size: many
J: TRBJ2-7
DNA: TGCAGCGCCGAAGGCGGGGAAAACTCCTACGAGCAGTACTTC
CDR3: CSAEGGENSYEQYF

V: TRBV5-6
D: -
length: 13
size: many
J: TRBJ2-5
DNA: TGTGCCAGCAGCTTATCTGGTGGTGGGACCCAGTACTTC
CDR3: CASSLSGGGTQYF

V: TRBV5-8
D: -
length: 13
size: few
J: TRBJ1-2
DNA: TGTGCCAGCAGCCTTCGGACTGACTATGGCTACACCTTC
CDR3: CASSLRTDYGYTF

V: TRBV19
D: TRBD1
length: 14
size: -
J: TRBJ2-1
DNA: TGTGCCAGTACACCGGACAGGGGGGACAATGAGCAGTTCTTC
CDR3: CASTPDRGDNEQFF

V: TRBV19
D: TRBD1
length: 17
size: many
J: TRBJ2-2
DNA: TGTGCCAGCCGAAGTAGGGGGCAGACTGGGAACACCGGGGAGCTGTTTTTT
CDR3: CASRSRGQTGNTGELFF

V: TRBV12-3/TRBV12-4
D: -
length: 13
size: many
J: TRBJ1-2
DNA: TGTGCCAGCAGGGCAGGGGAGAGGGATGGCTACACCTTC
CDR3: CASRAGERDGYTF

V: TRBV29-1
D: -
length: 12
size: -
J: TRBJ2-3
DNA: TGCAGCGTTGTAAAGGATTCCTATACGCAGTATTTT
CDR3: CSVVKDSYTQYF

V: TRBV12-3/TRBV12-4
D: -
length: 11
size: -
J: TRBJ1-1
DNA: TGTGCCAGCAGTTCAGGGTTATGGGCTTTCTTT
CDR3: CASSSGLWAFF

V: TRBV7-9
D: -
length: 14
size: many
J: TRBJ2-3
DNA: TGTGCCAGCAGCTTAGGTGGCAACACAGATACGCAGTATTTT
CDR3: CASSLGGNTDTQYF

V: TRBV6-2/TRBV6-3
D: -
length: 14
size: many
J: TRBJ1-3
DNA: TGTGCCAGCACAACCGGGTCCTCTGGAAACACCATATATTTT
CDR3: CASTTGSSGNTIYF

V: TRBV11-3
D: -
length: 15
size: many
J: TRBJ1-1
DNA: TGTGCCAGCAGCTTAGATCCGGACAGCCACACTGAAGCTTTCTTT
CDR3: CASSLDPDSHTEAFF